This T cell receptor beta chain was observed in a study of technical replicates of blood from a few donors. The repertoire was sequenced with immunoSEQ multiplex PCR; TCRdb's copy has only in-frame clones and lacks some. The profile covers some 30,000 clones, with approximately 90% appearing a single time and over 4% taken by the ten largest. This clone has a single count. The V gene end was trimmed by 5 bases and the J gene end by 5 bases; junction bases not matched to a gene: 7. The germline V gene has CDR1 SNHLY and CDR2 FYNNEI. The CDR3 has 15 amino acids. The TCR was taken from a human donor in good health. Some clones in this sample may be carry-over from other donors' samples. The gene calls are TRBV2 and TRBJ2-1, with TRBD1 matching over 9 bases. The sample taken for sequencing was PBMCs. Here the CDR3 DNA reads TGTGCCAGCAGTCCAGGACAGGGGATTGACAATGAGCAGTTCTTC. This encodes CASSPGQGIDNEQFF.